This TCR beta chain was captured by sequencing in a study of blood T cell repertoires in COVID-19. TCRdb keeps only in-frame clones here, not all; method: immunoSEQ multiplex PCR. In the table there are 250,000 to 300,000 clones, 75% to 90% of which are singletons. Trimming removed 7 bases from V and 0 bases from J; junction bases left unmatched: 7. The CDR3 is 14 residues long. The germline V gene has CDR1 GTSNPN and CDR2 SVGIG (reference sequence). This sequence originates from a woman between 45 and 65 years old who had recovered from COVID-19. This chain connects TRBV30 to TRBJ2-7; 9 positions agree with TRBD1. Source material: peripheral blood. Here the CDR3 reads CAYRRQGDSYEQYF. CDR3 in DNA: TGTGCCTACAGGAGACAGGGGGACTCCTACGAGCAGTACTTC.